A single sample is the source of the 3 T cell receptor beta chains below, sequenced in a study of T cell clonality in common variable immunodeficiency. Assay used: immunoSEQ multiplex PCR; TCRdb lists only in-frame clones, some missing. Found here are about 52,000 clones, no singletons; the ten largest cover 1.8%. Sequencing was performed on peripheral blood mononuclear cells. These receptors came from a person aged 18 to 75 in good health.

This clone was detected many times. The CDR3 loop is CASSSYAQPGQGNTDTQYF. The part of the CDR3 DNA that was read is TGTGCCAGCAGTTCCTATGCGCAACCGGGACAGGGGAACACAGATACG. The chain uses TRBV27 and TRBJ2-3, with 10 bases matching TRBD1. The read falls 3 residues short of the CDR3 end, and the missing part is taken from the germline J gene. Germline lookup yields CDR1 MNHEY and CDR2 SMNVEV (reference sequence). V was clipped by 4 bases and J by 2 bases; unmatched bases: 15. The CDR3 runs 19 residues.

This clone occurred many times. The sequenced fragment ends 3 residues before the CDR3 boundary, so the rest is inferred from the germline J gene. The J gene is TRBJ2-7, the V gene TRBV29-1; tentatively, D is TRBD2 (6 bases). Trimming left V 5 bases short and J 5 bases short, with 19 bases between. The CDR3 totals 14 residues. Germline assignment: CDR1 SQVTM and CDR2 ANQGSEA. This CDR3 reads CSVLGRGYSHEQYF. The part of the CDR3 DNA that was read is TGCAGCGTTTTAGGTCGGGGGTATTCCCACGAG.

Regarding this clone: The CDR3 end lies 3 residues beyond the end of the read and is filled in from the germline J gene. The rearrangement links TRBV19 to TRBJ1-1; 8 bases map to TRBD1. CDR1 is LNHDA and CDR2 is SQIVND in the germline V gene (reference sequence). V lost 7 bases, J lost 2 bases, and 12 bases stayed unmatched. There are 16 residues in the CDR3. The CDR3 sequence is CASTGQGTSLNTEAFF. The CDR3 bases that were read are TGTGCCAGTACAGGACAGGGCACGAGTCTTAACACTGAA.